Listed below are T cell receptor beta chains from one sample, sequenced in a study of blood T cell repertoires in COVID-19. Sequencing used immunoSEQ multiplex PCR; TCRdb keeps in-frame clones, though not all of them. Of a few hundred thousand clones in the sample, 85% to 90% were seen once. The sequenced material came from PBMCs or T cells enriched from blood (not recorded which). The receptors derive from a young woman with acute COVID-19. The CDR3 runs from the conserved cysteine through the conserved F or W. Each record gives: clone size, J gene, V gene, D gene, CDR3 protein, CDR3 DNA. The D gene is left open where the match is weak. Some rows mark clone size as missing; the rest say once, few, many or name a class of expanded clone.

. TRBJ1-5 TRBV6-5 . CASLAGGNQPQHF TGTGCCAGCCTGGCAGGGGGCAATCAGCCCCAGCATTTT
once TRBJ2-1 TRBV2 TRBD2 CASSQMGLAGGGEQFF TGTGCCAGCAGTCAAATGGGACTAGCGGGAGGAGGTGAGCAGTTCTTC
. TRBJ1-1 TRBV19 TRBD1 CASGEGARRTEAFF TGTGCCAGTGGCGAGGGGGCAAGGCGGACTGAAGCTTTCTTT
. TRBJ1-1 TRBV28 . CASSLFAGRDEAFF TGTGCCAGCAGTTTATTTGCGGGACGCGATGAAGCTTTCTTT
. TRBJ1-2 TRBV6-1 . CASSEGAAISYGYTF TGTGCCAGCAGTGAGGGGGCGGCTATTAGCTATGGCTACACCTTC
. TRBJ2-7 TRBV28 . CASSLGREQYF TGTGCCAGCAGTTTGGGGCGCGAGCAGTACTTC
. TRBJ2-1 TRBV7-9 . CASSLDLLVYNEQFF TGTGCCAGCAGCTTAGATTTACTAGTGTACAATGAGCAGTTCTTC
. TRBJ2-3 TRBV27 . CASSLSGGVGDTQYF TGTGCCAGCAGTTTATCCGGGGGAGTTGGGGATACGCAGTATTTT
once TRBJ2-3 TRBV29-1 TRBD1 CSVKRTGPSTDTQYF TGCAGCGTTAAGAGGACAGGCCCTAGCACAGATACGCAGTATTTT
. TRBJ1-3 TRBV5-1 TRBD1 CASSLKGAFGNTIYF TGCGCCAGCAGCTTGAAGGGGGCCTTTGGAAACACCATATATTTT
. TRBJ1-5 TRBV7-8 . CASSQYAALSNQPQHF TGTGCCAGCAGCCAATACGCGGCTCTTAGCAATCAGCCCCAGCATTTT
. TRBJ2-7 TRBV30 . CAWSIRASGEQYF TGTGCCTGGAGTATCCGGGCGTCGGGAGAGCAGTACTTC
. TRBJ2-1 TRBV5-1 TRBD2 CASGTSGGGLSEQFF TGCGCCAGCGGGACTAGCGGTGGGGGGCTGAGTGAGCAGTTCTTC
. TRBJ2-1 TRBV27 TRBD2 CASSSSGREFF TGTGCCAGCAGTTCTAGCGGGAGGGAGTTCTTC
. TRBJ1-5 TRBV5-5 . CASSFRDSSNQPQHF TGTGCCAGCAGCTTTCGGGACTCTAGCAATCAGCCCCAGCATTTT
once TRBJ1-4 TRBV30 . CAWGGFGQPNEKLFF TGTGCCTGGGGGGGGTTTGGACAGCCAAATGAAAAACTGTTTTTT
. TRBJ2-1 TRBV6-4 TRBD2 CASSDFGLADYNEQFF TGTGCCAGCAGTGATTTCGGACTAGCGGACTACAATGAGCAGTTCTTC
. TRBJ1-3 TRBV2 . CASTVNSGNTIYF TGTGCCAGCACAGTGAACTCTGGAAACACCATATATTTT
. TRBJ1-1 TRBV11-3 . CASSFTQQNTEAFF TGTGCCAGCAGCTTTACCCAACAGAACACTGAAGCTTTCTTT
. TRBJ2-3 TRBV4-2 TRBD2 CASSTLAASTDTQYF TGTGCCAGCAGCACCCTAGCGGCAAGCACAGATACGCAGTATTTT
. TRBJ1-2 TRBV28 TRBD1 CASSPGTGERPNYGYTF TGTGCCAGCAGTCCCGGGACAGGGGAAAGGCCTAACTATGGCTACACCTTC
. TRBJ1-2 TRBV28 . CASSLRGNYGYTF TGTGCCAGCAGTTTAAGAGGGAACTATGGCTACACCTTC
few TRBJ1-2 TRBV28 . CASSSPYRNNYGYTF TGTGCCAGCAGTTCTCCTTACAGAAATAACTATGGCTACACCTTC
. TRBJ1-2 TRBV14 . CASSQQEDYGYTF TGTGCCAGCAGCCAACAGGAGGACTATGGCTACACCTTC
. TRBJ2-7 TRBV19 . CASSISTFKVYEQYF TGTGCCAGTAGTATATCGACATTCAAGGTCTACGAGCAGTACTTC
. TRBJ1-2 TRBV9 TRBD1 CASSEGQGHGYTF TGTGCCAGCAGCGAGGGACAGGGGCATGGCTACACCTTC
once TRBJ1-2 TRBV6-5 TRBD1 CASSSGQGWNGYTF TGTGCCAGCAGTTCTGGACAGGGGTGGAATGGCTACACCTTC
. TRBJ1-2 TRBV6-5 . CASSYARNRQGGYTF TGTGCCAGCAGTTACGCACGGAACAGGCAGGGGGGCTACACCTTC
. TRBJ1-2 TRBV19 . CASSPDMPYGYTF TGTGCCAGTAGCCCAGACATGCCCTATGGCTACACCTTC
. TRBJ1-6 TRBV27 . CASSPDSSPRFSDSPLHF TGTGCCAGCAGCCCGGACAGTTCCCCGAGGTTTTCGGATTCACCCCTCCACTTT
. TRBJ2-1 TRBV27 TRBD1 CASSYTGGNEQFF TGTGCCAGCAGTTATACAGGGGGCAATGAGCAGTTCTTC
. TRBJ1-1 TRBV6-5 TRBD1 CASSTDRGQVAFF TGTGCCAGCAGCACCGACAGGGGGCAAGTAGCTTTCTTT
. TRBJ1-1 TRBV10-2 . CASRGGGTEAFF TGCGCCAGCAGGGGGGGAGGAACTGAAGCTTTCTTT
. TRBJ2-7 TRBV11-2 . CASSLAGTSYEQYF TGTGCCAGCAGCTTAGCTGGGACTTCCTACGAGCAGTACTTC
. TRBJ2-3 TRBV24-1 . CATSDFGGSSTDTQYF TGTGCCACCAGTGATTTCGGCGGTTCGAGCACAGATACGCAGTATTTT
. TRBJ2-5 TRBV15 TRBD2 CATSRGGSWGEGETQYF TGTGCCACCAGCAGAGGAGGATCGTGGGGGGAGGGAGAGACCCAGTACTTC
. TRBJ2-2 TRBV28 TRBD2 CASRETRAGGSGELFF TGTGCCAGCAGAGAGACTAGAGCGGGAGGTTCCGGGGAGCTGTTTTTT
once TRBJ2-7 TRBV28 TRBD1 CASTALGQGLVGQYF TGTGCCAGCACCGCCCTGGGACAGGGGTTAGTGGGTCAGTACTTC
. TRBJ2-7 TRBV28 . CASTSYYEQYF TGTGCCAGCACCAGTTACTACGAGCAGTACTTC
. TRBJ2-5 TRBV10-1 TRBD2 CASSTMTSGRAMEETQYF TGCGCCAGCAGTACAATGACTAGCGGGAGGGCGATGGAAGAGACCCAGTACTTC
. TRBJ1-4 TRBV24-1 TRBD1 CATSRRTGGRTNEKLFF TGTGCCACCAGTCGCCGGACAGGGGGAAGAACTAATGAAAAACTGTTTTTT
. TRBJ1-1 TRBV7-9 . CASSWAGDTEAFF TGTGCCAGCAGCTGGGCAGGGGACACTGAAGCTTTCTTT
once TRBJ2-4 TRBV28 . CASSLLSSADIQYF TGTGCCAGCAGTTTATTGTCTAGTGCGGACATTCAGTACTTC
. TRBJ2-3 TRBV9 TRBD1 CASSDQLGTGETDTQYF TGTGCCAGCAGCGACCAACTCGGGACAGGTGAAACAGATACGCAGTATTTT
. TRBJ1-2 TRBV7-3 . CASSLTAPAGDYGYTF TGTGCCAGCAGCTTAACCGCCCCTGCAGGGGACTATGGCTACACCTTC
once TRBJ1-1 TRBV5-1 TRBD1 CASSTRTGSDTNTEAFF TGCGCCAGCAGCACCAGGACAGGATCAGATACGAACACTGAAGCTTTCTTT